Presented here are 6 T cell receptor beta chains from one specimen sequenced in a study of T cell changes during pregnancy in multiple sclerosis. Using immunoSEQ multiplex PCR, the repertoire was profiled, and TCRdb retains in-frame clones only, with some absent. The sample carries around 16,000 clones, 65% to 90% recorded once. The sample here was CD8+ T cells from peripheral blood mononuclear cells, taken after pregnancy. These receptors all come from a female donor in good health, enrolled as a control in a pregnancy study.

The CDR3 protein is CASSSTPRLAVNTGELFF. Written as DNA, the CDR3 is TGTGCCAGCAGCTCCACCCCGAGACTAGCGGTGAACACCGGGGAGCTGTTTTTT. J is TRBJ2-2 and V is TRBV7-3, with 9 bases fitting TRBD2. The CDR3 totals 18 residues. Looked up from germline, CDR1 is SGHTA and CDR2 is FQGTGA. The V segment lost 4 bases and the J segment 1 base; nucleotides outside the gene matches: 10.

This sequence joins TRBV4-2 and TRBJ1-6, with TRBD1 as a possible D gene (5 bases). The CDR3 has 15 residues. V lost 4 bases and J lost 10, with 17 bases in between. From germline, CDR1 is LGHNA and CDR2 YNFKEQ. CDR3 protein: CASSPGRGSRSPLHF. The CDR3 DNA reads TGTGCCAGCAGCCCGGGACGCGGGAGTAGGTCACCCCTCCACTTT.

The chain joins TRBV7-9 to TRBJ2-7; D possibly corresponds to TRBD2 (5 bases). Per the germline V gene, CDR1 is SEHNR and CDR2 is FQNEAQ (reference sequence). The CDR3 extends over 11 amino acids. V was cut by 2 bases and J by 7 bases, with 6 bases left in between. CDR3 bases: TGTGCCAGCAGCTTATCGGGGGAGCAGTACTTC. It encodes CASSLSGEQYF.

The rearrangement uses TRBV7-3 and TRBJ2-2, with D possibly matching TRBD2 (5 bases). The germline CDR1 and CDR2 sequences are SGHTA and FQGTGA. This CDR3 has 16 residues. V shed 0 bases and J shed 0 bases, with 8 bases lying between them. This CDR3 is CASSLTGISNTGELFF. The CDR3 DNA reads TGTGCCAGCAGCTTAACCGGGATTTCGAACACCGGGGAGCTGTTTTTT.

The V gene is TRBV27, the J gene TRBJ2-7, with 10 bases fitting TRBD2. V lost 6 bases and J lost 8; bases outside the gene matches: 16. CDR1 is MNHEY, CDR2 SMNVEV, per germline (reference sequence). The CDR3 runs to 16 residues. In DNA form, the CDR3 reads TGTGCCAGCAGCCATCCTAGCGGGAGTGGGGGGGAGCAGCAGTACTTC. Translating gives CASSHPSGSGGEQQYF.

The chain has TRBV15 and TRBJ2-7; D might be TRBD1 (6 bases). The ends were cut back, 0 bases at V and 2 bases at J, with 8 bases in the middle. Germline CDR1 is LNHNV and CDR2 is YYDKDF (reference sequence). The CDR3 totals 14 residues. The CDR3, as DNA: TGTGCCACCAGCAGAGACAGGGGCACCTACGAGCAGTACTTC. Protein: CATSRDRGTYEQYF.